This is a list of T cell receptor beta chains from one sample in a study of molecular identifiers for immune sequencing clone quantification. TCRdb analysed the PCR reads with MiXCR anew, one entry per CDR3 protein. The profile shows more than 450,000 distinct CDR3 sequences, about a fifth of them singletons. The specimen was naive CD8+ T cells from blood, with Jurkat cell RNA spiked in. The source of these receptors is a human donor in good health. Some libraries in this study had Jurkat cell RNA spiked in. Each CDR3 is given with its conserved first and last residue. A D gene is named only where the DNA matches it firmly. Only some rows state a clone size, as once, few, many or a class for expanded clones.

abundance: few
d_gene: TRBD1
j_gene: TRBJ2-1
v_gene: TRBV6-2/TRBV6-3
CDR3nt: TGTGCCAGCCGGACAGGGGGCTACGATGAGCAGTTCTTC
CDR3aa: CASRTGGYDEQFF

abundance: NA
d_gene: TRBD2
j_gene: TRBJ2-3
v_gene: TRBV4-1
CDR3nt: TGCGCCAGCAGCCAAGAAGGACTAGCCTATACGCAGTATTTT
CDR3aa: CASSQEGLAYTQYF

abundance: few
d_gene: TRBD2
j_gene: TRBJ2-7
v_gene: TRBV4-1
CDR3nt: TGCGCCAGCAGCCAAGTCGCGACTAGCGGGTACGAGCAGTACTTC
CDR3aa: CASSQVATSGYEQYF

abundance: NA
d_gene: TRBD1
j_gene: TRBJ2-7
v_gene: TRBV4-1
CDR3nt: TGCGCCAACAGCCAAGAGACAGGGCGATCCTACGAGCAGTACTTC
CDR3aa: CANSQETGRSYEQYF

abundance: many
d_gene: NA
j_gene: TRBJ1-5
v_gene: TRBV19
CDR3nt: TGTGCCACCTCGAAGGCGGTTGGCAATCAGCCCCAGCATTTT
CDR3aa: CATSKAVGNQPQHF

abundance: NA
d_gene: NA
j_gene: TRBJ1-1
v_gene: TRBV19
CDR3nt: TGTGCCAGTAGTATAGCGAGCAGGGCGAACACTGAAGCTTTCTTT
CDR3aa: CASSIASRANTEAFF

abundance: many
d_gene: NA
j_gene: TRBJ2-3
v_gene: TRBV28
CDR3nt: TGTGCCAGCACCCTTGGCTCGGGCAGCACAGATACGCAGTATTTT
CDR3aa: CASTLGSGSTDTQYF

abundance: NA
d_gene: TRBD1
j_gene: TRBJ1-6
v_gene: TRBV27
CDR3nt: TGTGCCAGCACCGCCGGGACAGGGCTCTATTCACCCCTCCACTTT
CDR3aa: CASTAGTGLYSPLHF

abundance: NA
d_gene: NA
j_gene: TRBJ1-1
v_gene: TRBV7-6
CDR3nt: TGTGCCAGCAGCTTAGCGACGGCGGTTGAAGCTTTCTTT
CDR3aa: CASSLATAVEAFF

abundance: NA
d_gene: NA
j_gene: TRBJ1-4
v_gene: TRBV7-8
CDR3nt: TGTGCCAGCAGCTTAGCTCTTCCCAATGAAAAACTGTCTTTT
CDR3aa: CASSLALPNEKLSF

abundance: many
d_gene: NA
j_gene: TRBJ1-3
v_gene: TRBV29-1
CDR3nt: TGCAGCGTTGTCCGAGACTCTGGAAACACCATATATTTT
CDR3aa: CSVVRDSGNTIYF

abundance: NA
d_gene: NA
j_gene: TRBJ2-7
v_gene: TRBV6-6
CDR3nt: TGTGCCAGCAGTTACGCAGCGGCGGTCTACGAGCAGTACTTC
CDR3aa: CASSYAAAVYEQYF

abundance: many
d_gene: TRBD2
j_gene: TRBJ2-7
v_gene: TRBV20-1
CDR3nt: TGCAGTGCTAGAGATCCTAGCGGCAAACCCTACGAGCAGTACTTC
CDR3aa: CSARDPSGKPYEQYF

abundance: few
d_gene: NA
j_gene: TRBJ2-1
v_gene: TRBV29-1
CDR3nt: TGCAGCGTCATCGGGACTCCAACGGAGCGCTCCTACAATGAGCAGTTCTTC
CDR3aa: CSVIGTPTERSYNEQFF

abundance: few
d_gene: TRBD1
j_gene: TRBJ2-1
v_gene: TRBV7-8
CDR3nt: TGTGCCAGCAGCTTAGTCCAGGGGGCATACAATGGGCAGTTCTTC
CDR3aa: CASSLVQGAYNGQFF

abundance: NA
d_gene: NA
j_gene: TRBJ2-2
v_gene: TRBV19
CDR3nt: TGTGCCAGTAGTATTTCGGGGACCGGGGAGCTGTTTTTT
CDR3aa: CASSISGTGELFF

abundance: NA
d_gene: TRBD1
j_gene: TRBJ1-5
v_gene: TRBV2
CDR3nt: TGTGCCAGCAGGATACAGGGGCAACAGCCCCAGCATTTT
CDR3aa: CASRIQGQQPQHF

abundance: many
d_gene: TRBD1
j_gene: TRBJ1-3
v_gene: TRBV25-1
CDR3nt: TGTGCCAGCAGTCCAACAGGGGGCTTGTACTCTGGAAACACCATATATTTT
CDR3aa: CASSPTGGLYSGNTIYF

abundance: many
d_gene: NA
j_gene: TRBJ2-2
v_gene: TRBV30
CDR3nt: TGTGCCTGGAGTCTGGGCAACACCGGGGAGCTGTTTTTT
CDR3aa: CAWSLGNTGELFF

abundance: many
d_gene: NA
j_gene: TRBJ1-1
v_gene: TRBV28
CDR3nt: TGTGCCAGCAGTAAGCACGTTCTGAACACTGAAGCTTTCTTT
CDR3aa: CASSKHVLNTEAFF

abundance: NA
d_gene: TRBD2
j_gene: TRBJ2-5
v_gene: TRBV7-2
CDR3nt: TGTGCCAGCAGCTTAGAACCAGCGGGGTGGAACCAAGAGACCCAGTACTTC
CDR3aa: CASSLEPAGWNQETQYF

abundance: few
d_gene: NA
j_gene: TRBJ2-1
v_gene: TRBV12-3/TRBV12-4
CDR3nt: TGTGCCAGCAGTCGCGCCGAACAGGTTTTAGATGAGCAGTTCTTC
CDR3aa: CASSRAEQVLDEQFF

abundance: few
d_gene: TRBD2
j_gene: TRBJ2-7
v_gene: TRBV5-5
CDR3nt: TGTGCCAGCAGTGGGCGGCAGACTAGCGGGAGAATCCACGAGCAGTACTTC
CDR3aa: CASSGRQTSGRIHEQYF

abundance: once
d_gene: NA
j_gene: TRBJ2-5
v_gene: TRBV13
CDR3nt: TGTGCCAGCAGCTTATGGTCGGTAGGGGAAGAGACCCAGTACTTC
CDR3aa: CASSLWSVGEETQYF

abundance: many
d_gene: TRBD2
j_gene: TRBJ2-3
v_gene: TRBV7-9
CDR3nt: TGTGCCAGCAGCATATCGAGCGGGGGCACAGATACGCAGTATTTT
CDR3aa: CASSISSGGTDTQYF

abundance: NA
d_gene: NA
j_gene: TRBJ2-6
v_gene: TRBV19
CDR3nt: TGTGCCAGTACTACGGCATCTGGGGCCAACGTCCTGACTTTC
CDR3aa: CASTTASGANVLTF

abundance: NA
d_gene: TRBD1
j_gene: TRBJ2-2
v_gene: TRBV29-1
CDR3nt: TGCAGCGGGACAGGCGATCCCCCCCACACCGGGGAGCTGTTTTTT
CDR3aa: CSGTGDPPHTGELFF

abundance: NA
d_gene: TRBD2
j_gene: TRBJ2-1
v_gene: TRBV10-3
CDR3nt: TGTGCCATCAGTGATGTAGCGGGGGGAAACAATGAGCAGTTCTTC
CDR3aa: CAISDVAGGNNEQFF

abundance: NA
d_gene: TRBD2
j_gene: TRBJ2-1
v_gene: TRBV27
CDR3nt: TGTGCCAGCAGTTCACTCCGCCGGGAGGGGTCCTACAATGAGCAGTTCTTC
CDR3aa: CASSSLRREGSYNEQFF

abundance: many
d_gene: TRBD1
j_gene: TRBJ1-4
v_gene: TRBV20-1
CDR3nt: TGCAGTGCTACAGGGGGCCCAAATGAAAAACTGTTTTTT
CDR3aa: CSATGGPNEKLFF

abundance: many
d_gene: NA
j_gene: TRBJ1-1
v_gene: TRBV10-2
CDR3nt: TGCGCCAGTACGTGGGTTAGGGAACTGAACACTGAAGCTTTCTTT
CDR3aa: CASTWVRELNTEAFF

abundance: NA
d_gene: NA
j_gene: TRBJ1-1
v_gene: TRBV30
CDR3nt: TGTGCCTGGAGTAGGACGACTAACACTGAAGCTTTCTTT
CDR3aa: CAWSRTTNTEAFF

abundance: few
d_gene: NA
j_gene: TRBJ2-1
v_gene: TRBV19
CDR3nt: TGTGCCAGTAGTACACCCGGTGAGCAGTTCTTC
CDR3aa: CASSTPGEQFF

abundance: NA
d_gene: NA
j_gene: TRBJ2-1
v_gene: TRBV19
CDR3nt: TGTGCCAGTAGTATTTATCCCAGGGAAGCCTACAATGAGCAGTTCTTC
CDR3aa: CASSIYPREAYNEQFF

abundance: few
d_gene: NA
j_gene: TRBJ1-1
v_gene: TRBV7-9
CDR3nt: TGTGCCAGCAGCTTAGTCCTGGACATTACGAACACTGAAGCTTTCTTT
CDR3aa: CASSLVLDITNTEAFF

abundance: many
d_gene: TRBD1
j_gene: TRBJ2-7
v_gene: TRBV14
CDR3nt: TGTGCCAGCAGCCACGGGGACAGGGGATCCTACGAGCAGTACTTC
CDR3aa: CASSHGDRGSYEQYF

abundance: few
d_gene: NA
j_gene: TRBJ2-1
v_gene: TRBV7-9
CDR3nt: TGTGCCAGCAGCACCCAAGGCCCTAGTTACTCCAATGAGCAGTTCTTC
CDR3aa: CASSTQGPSYSNEQFF

abundance: few
d_gene: TRBD1
j_gene: TRBJ1-5
v_gene: TRBV9
CDR3nt: TGTGCCAGCAGCCCAAGGGACAGGGCTCAGCCCCAGCATTTT
CDR3aa: CASSPRDRAQPQHF

abundance: NA
d_gene: TRBD1
j_gene: TRBJ2-4
v_gene: TRBV11-2
CDR3nt: TGTGCCAGCAGCGGGGGACCGGGACAGGTTATGGAAAACATTCAGTACTTC
CDR3aa: CASSGGPGQVMENIQYF

abundance: few
d_gene: TRBD1
j_gene: TRBJ2-7
v_gene: TRBV19
CDR3nt: TGTGCCAGTGAATCACGCGGACAGGGACTCTACGAGCAGTACTTC
CDR3aa: CASESRGQGLYEQYF

abundance: NA
d_gene: NA
j_gene: TRBJ2-5
v_gene: TRBV21-1
CDR3nt: TGTGCCAGCAGCACCCACTTAGCGGGGGGGTTCCCAGAGACCCAGTACTTC
CDR3aa: CASSTHLAGGFPETQYF

abundance: few
d_gene: NA
j_gene: TRBJ1-5
v_gene: TRBV27
CDR3nt: TGTGCCAGCAGTAACTTGGGTAGCAATCAGCCCCAGCATTTT
CDR3aa: CASSNLGSNQPQHF

abundance: many
d_gene: TRBD2
j_gene: TRBJ2-3
v_gene: TRBV7-9
CDR3nt: TGTGCCAGCAGCTTTGGGACTAGCGGGGGCACAGATACGCAGTATTTT
CDR3aa: CASSFGTSGGTDTQYF

abundance: once
d_gene: TRBD1
j_gene: TRBJ2-5
v_gene: TRBV7-9
CDR3nt: TGTGCCAGCAGCATAAGGACAGGGGGAAGGGGAGAGACCCAGTACTTC
CDR3aa: CASSIRTGGRGETQYF

abundance: few
d_gene: TRBD2
j_gene: TRBJ2-4
v_gene: TRBV7-9
CDR3nt: TGTGCCAGCAGCTTAGTTTCGGGACTAGCGGGAGACATTCAGTACTTC
CDR3aa: CASSLVSGLAGDIQYF

abundance: few
d_gene: TRBD1
j_gene: TRBJ2-5
v_gene: TRBV19
CDR3nt: TGTGCCAGTAGCGGAGCGACAGGGGGCCATCAAGAGACCCAGTACTTC
CDR3aa: CASSGATGGHQETQYF

abundance: NA
d_gene: NA
j_gene: TRBJ2-1
v_gene: TRBV28
CDR3nt: TGTGCCAGCAGTTTTAGGGCCAGCCGCGATGAGCAGTTCTTC
CDR3aa: CASSFRASRDEQFF

abundance: NA
d_gene: TRBD1
j_gene: TRBJ2-3
v_gene: TRBV7-2
CDR3nt: TGTGCCAGCAGCTTAGAGGCTTGGGGTGGAGACAGGGACACAGATACGCAGTATTTT
CDR3aa: CASSLEAWGGDRDTDTQYF

abundance: many
d_gene: NA
j_gene: TRBJ2-7
v_gene: TRBV4-3
CDR3nt: TGCGCCAGCAGCCCAAGCGACGGGCTCAACTCCTACGAGCAGTACTTC
CDR3aa: CASSPSDGLNSYEQYF

abundance: NA
d_gene: TRBD1
j_gene: TRBJ1-4
v_gene: TRBV7-6
CDR3nt: TGTGCCAGCAGCCCAGACAGGGCTAATGAAAAACTGTTTTTT
CDR3aa: CASSPDRANEKLFF